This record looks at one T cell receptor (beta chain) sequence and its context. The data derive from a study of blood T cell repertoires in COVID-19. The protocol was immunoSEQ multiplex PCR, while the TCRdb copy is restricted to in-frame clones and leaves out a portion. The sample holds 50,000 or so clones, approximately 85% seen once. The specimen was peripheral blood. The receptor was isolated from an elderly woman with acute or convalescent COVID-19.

CDR3 protein: CASSVEKRTGFYNEQFF. The CDR3 region has the DNA TGTGCCAGCAGCGTAGAGAAAAGGACAGGATTCTACAATGAGCAGTTCTTC. The rearrangement joins TRBV9 to TRBJ2-1; TRBD1 matches at 7 bases. This CDR3 region has 17 residues. CDR1 and CDR2 from the germline V gene are SGDLS and YYNGEE. Unmatched junction bases numbered 9, after V lost 0 bases and J lost 3 bases.